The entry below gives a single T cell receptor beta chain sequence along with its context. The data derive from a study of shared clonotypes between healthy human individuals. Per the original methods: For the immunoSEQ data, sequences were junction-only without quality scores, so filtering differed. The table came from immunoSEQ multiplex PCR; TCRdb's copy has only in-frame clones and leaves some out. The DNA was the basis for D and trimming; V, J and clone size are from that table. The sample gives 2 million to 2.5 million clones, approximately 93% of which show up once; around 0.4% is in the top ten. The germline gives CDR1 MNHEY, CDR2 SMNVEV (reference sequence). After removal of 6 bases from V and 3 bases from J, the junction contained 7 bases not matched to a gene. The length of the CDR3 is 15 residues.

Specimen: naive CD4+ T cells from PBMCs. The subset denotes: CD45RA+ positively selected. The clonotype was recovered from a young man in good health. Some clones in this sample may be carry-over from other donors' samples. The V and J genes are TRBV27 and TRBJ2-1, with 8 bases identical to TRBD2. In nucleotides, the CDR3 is TGTGCCAGCAGAACTAGCGGAAGCTACTACAATGAGCAGTTCTTC. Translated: CASRTSGSYYNEQFF.